These 7 T cell receptor beta chains were all obtained from the same sample, sequenced in a study of human CD4 T cells and Enterobacteriaceae. The data were produced by immunoSEQ multiplex PCR, yet TCRdb's version contains in-frame clones alone and is incomplete. Here the sample spans 25,000 to 35,000 clones, about 82% being singletons. Sorting took every CD4+ cell except CD45RA+CCR7+CD95- naive cells, reaching over 95% purity. The sequenced sample consisted of memory CD4+ T cells from blood. All receptors derive from a human donor in good health.

This clone appeared once. The CDR3: CASSFRPTNEQYF. In DNA, the CDR3 is TGTGCCAGCAGCTTCAGGCCAACCAACGAGCAGTACTTC. V gene TRBV11-3 combines with J gene TRBJ2-7; no firm D call. The V and J ends lost 3 bases and 5 bases respectively, with 11 bases between them. The CDR3 contains 13 residues. Germline CDR1 SGHNT, CDR2 YENEEA. Full variable domain (outside the CDR3, taken from reference TRBV11-3 and TRBJ2-7): EAGVVQSPRYKIIEKKQPVAFWCNPISGHNTLYWYLQNLGQGPELLIRYENEEAVDDSQLPKDRFSAERLKGVDSTLKIQPAELGDSAVYLCASSFRPTNEQYFGPGTRLTVT.

This chain joins TRBV11-3 and TRBJ1-2; no clear D. The CDR3 extends over 12 amino acids. The germline CDR1 and CDR2 sequences are SGHNT and YENEEA. Trimming stripped 2 bases from V and 3 bases from J, with 4 bases between. Here the CDR3 reads CASSLRDYGYTF. The CDR3 DNA reads as TGTGCCAGCAGCTTACGGGACTATGGCTACACCTTC.

This chain uses TRBV7-9 with TRBJ2-1; 7 nucleotides agree with TRBD2. The CDR3 is 16 amino acids. Germline values: CDR1 SEHNR, CDR2 FQNEAQ (reference sequence). After removal of 5 bases from V and 0 bases from J, the junction contained 7 bases not matched to a gene. The CDR3 DNA reads TGTGCCAGCAGCCCGGGAGGAGTTTACTCCTACAATGAGCAGTTCTTC. As protein: CASSPGGVYSYNEQFF.

The V and J genes are TRBV18 and TRBJ2-7; D may be TRBD2 (6 bases). Germline values: CDR1 KGHSH, CDR2 LQKENI. This CDR3 region has 16 residues. V gave up 6 bases and J gave up 4 bases, with 22 bases separating them. The CDR3 coding sequence is TGTGCCAGCTCCCAGCCCGGGAGTGTGGGCTTATACGAGCAGTACTTC. This gives the protein CASSQPGSVGLYEQYF.

J is TRBJ1-1 and V is TRBV11-2; TRBD1 might be the D (5 bases). Germline CDR1 and CDR2: SGHAT and FQNNGV. Trimming took off 2 bases at V and 6 bases at J, with 10 bases between the two ends. The CDR3 sequence is 13 residues long. The CDR3 region has the DNA TGTGCCAGCAGCTTAAGGGGCTACGCTGAAGCTTTCTTT. Its translation is CASSLRGYAEAFF.

The chain is built from TRBV4-2 and TRBJ1-2; D not resolved. The CDR3 is 14 amino acids. CDR1 LGHNA and CDR2 YNFKEQ come from the germline V gene. Trimming took off 0 bases at V and 6 bases at J, with 11 bases between the two ends. The CDR3 region is CASSQDLRSNGYTF. Here the CDR3 DNA reads TGTGCCAGCAGCCAAGATCTCCGGTCAAATGGCTACACCTTC.

V and J are TRBV5-1 and TRBJ2-2; 8 bases align to TRBD2. Germline lookup yields CDR1 SGHRS and CDR2 YFSETQ. The CDR3 length is 15 residues. V lost 0 bases and J lost 6; bases outside the gene matches: 4. Here the CDR3 reads CASSLAGLAAGELFF. The CDR3, as DNA: TGCGCCAGCAGCTTGGCAGGACTAGCCGCCGGGGAGCTGTTTTTT.